This T cell receptor (beta chain) derives from a study of cytomegalovirus exposure and HLA in healthy donors. In the PCR, 60 Vbeta and 13 Jbeta primers were used. TCRdb's copy holds only in-frame clones and misses some; the assay was immunoSEQ multiplex PCR. The profile shows 210,000 or so clones, approximately 78% of them singletons. Germline V gene sequence: CDR1 SGHRS, CDR2 YFSETQ. The CDR3 length is 13 residues. V lost 2 bases and J 3 bases, leaving 8 bases between the germline ends. J is TRBJ2-5 and V is TRBV5-1, with a weak D call TRBD2 (5 bases). The sequence came from a boy between 10 and 17 years old in good health and CMV-seronegative. Sample: PBMCs. This CDR3 is CASSFNGEETQYF. The CDR3 coding sequence is TGCGCCAGCAGCTTTAACGGGGAAGAGACCCAGTACTTC.